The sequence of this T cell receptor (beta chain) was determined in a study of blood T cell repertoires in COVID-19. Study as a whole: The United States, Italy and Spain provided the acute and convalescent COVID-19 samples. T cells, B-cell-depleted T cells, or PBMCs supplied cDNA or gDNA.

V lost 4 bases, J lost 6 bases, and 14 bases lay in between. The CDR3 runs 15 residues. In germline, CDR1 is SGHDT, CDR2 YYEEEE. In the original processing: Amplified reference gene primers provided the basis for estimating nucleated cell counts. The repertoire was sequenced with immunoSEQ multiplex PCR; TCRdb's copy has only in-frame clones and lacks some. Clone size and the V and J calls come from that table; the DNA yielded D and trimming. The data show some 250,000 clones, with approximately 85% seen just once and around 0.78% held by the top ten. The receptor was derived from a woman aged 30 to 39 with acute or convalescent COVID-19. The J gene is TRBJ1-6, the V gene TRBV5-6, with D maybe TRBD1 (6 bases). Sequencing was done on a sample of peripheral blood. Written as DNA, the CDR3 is TGTGCCAGCAGCCTTTCCTGGACAGCTAATTCACCCCTCCACTTT. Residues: CASSLSWTANSPLHF.